This TCR beta chain was sequenced during a study of regulatory T cells in long-lasting Graves disease. Time point in this sample: newly diagnosed GD, antithyroid drugs for less than 3 months. PBMC-extracted RNA yielded the TCR library. Libraries of TCR beta came from iRepertoire HTBI primers plus Arm-PCR of CDR3 regions. From the multiplex PCR reads, TCRdb called clonotypes with MiXCR, one entry per CDR3 protein. The table lists under 800,000 distinct CDR3 sequences, around 17% of them singletons. The sample also formed part of further work on T cells in Graves' hyperthyroidism and ophthalmopathy.

The sequences come from peripheral blood mononuclear cells (PBMCs), collected at new diagnosis, from a patient treated with antithyroid drugs. The sequence came from a woman aged 25 to 39 with Graves disease.

Here the CDR3 DNA reads TGTGCCAGCAGTACCCGATGGTGGACAGATGAAAAACTGTTTTTT. The encoded protein is CASSTRWWTDEKLFF. The chain recombines TRBV28 with TRBJ1-4, with D perhaps matching TRBD1 (6 bases). Germline lookup yields CDR1 MDHEN and CDR2 SYDVKM. The CDR3 spans 15 residues. V was cut by 5 bases and J by 6 bases, with 16 bases left in between.